This T cell receptor (beta chain) stems from a study of cytomegalovirus exposure and HLA in healthy donors. PCR used 60 Vbeta primers and 13 Jbeta primers. Sequenced by immunoSEQ multiplex PCR; TCRdb stores in-frame clones only, minus some. The sample holds approximately 190,000 clones; about 83% are singletons and the top ten take less than 6%. CDR1 SGHTA and CDR2 FQGTGA come from the germline V gene. V was clipped by 5 bases and J by 4 bases; unmatched bases: 6. The CDR3 covers 15 residues. V is TRBV7-3 and J is TRBJ2-3, with 10 positions matching TRBD2. Sample: PBMCs. This clonotype was obtained from a woman aged 25 to 45 in good health and CMV-seropositive. The CDR3 sequence: CASSLGLAAADTQYF. CDR3 coding DNA: TGTGCCAGCAGCCTCGGACTAGCGGCGGCAGATACGCAGTATTTT.